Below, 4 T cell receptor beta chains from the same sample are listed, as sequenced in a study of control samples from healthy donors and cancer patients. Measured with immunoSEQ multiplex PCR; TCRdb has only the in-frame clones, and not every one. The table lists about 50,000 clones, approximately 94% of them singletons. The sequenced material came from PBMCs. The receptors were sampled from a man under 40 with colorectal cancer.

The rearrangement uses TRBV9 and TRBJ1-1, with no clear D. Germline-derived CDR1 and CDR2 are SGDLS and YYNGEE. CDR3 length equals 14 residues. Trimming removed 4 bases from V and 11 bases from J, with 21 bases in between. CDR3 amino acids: CASSTNVQTERAFF. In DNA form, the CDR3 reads TGTGCCAGCAGCACTAACGTCCAGACCGAGCGGGCTTTCTTT.

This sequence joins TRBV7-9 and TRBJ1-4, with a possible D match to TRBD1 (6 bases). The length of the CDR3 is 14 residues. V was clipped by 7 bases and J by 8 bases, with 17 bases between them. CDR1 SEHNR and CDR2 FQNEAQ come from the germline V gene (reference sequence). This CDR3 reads CASIPSGASEKLFF. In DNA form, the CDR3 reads TGTGCCAGCATCCCTTCGGGGGCGTCCGAAAAACTGTTTTTT.

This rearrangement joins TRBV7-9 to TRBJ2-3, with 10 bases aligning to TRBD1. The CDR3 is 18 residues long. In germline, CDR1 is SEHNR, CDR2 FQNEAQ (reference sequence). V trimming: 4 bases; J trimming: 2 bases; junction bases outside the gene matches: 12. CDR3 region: CASSSYRDRGSVTDTQYF. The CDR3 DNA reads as TGTGCCAGCAGCTCCTACCGGGACAGGGGTTCCGTCACAGATACGCAGTATTTT.

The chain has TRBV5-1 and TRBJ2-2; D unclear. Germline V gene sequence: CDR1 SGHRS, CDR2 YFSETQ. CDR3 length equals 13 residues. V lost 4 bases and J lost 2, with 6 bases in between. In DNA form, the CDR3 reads TGCGCCAGCAGCCTTGACAACACCGGGGAGCTGTTTTTT. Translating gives CASSLDNTGELFF.